These 5 T cell receptor beta chains share one sample of origin, sequenced in a study of cytomegalovirus exposure and HLA in healthy donors. Amplification used 60 Vbeta primers and 13 Jbeta primers. Libraries were prepared by immunoSEQ multiplex PCR; TCRdb keeps only in-frame clonotypes and omits some of them. The sample lists around 150,000 clones, approximately 79% occurring once. The sequencing input was PBMCs. The receptors come from a man between 50 and 59 years old in good health and CMV-seropositive.

V gene TRBV4-1 combines with J gene TRBJ2-7, with D possibly being TRBD2 (5 bases). Trimming shortened V by 1 base and J by 0 bases, and 10 bases separated the two germline ends. Germline-derived CDR1 and CDR2 are MGHRA and YSYEKL. The CDR3 is 15 residues long. This CDR3 reads CASSQAGISSYEQYF. The DNA for the CDR3 is TGCGCCAGCAGCCAAGCGGGGATTAGCTCCTACGAGCAGTACTTC.

V usage is TRBV6-6 and J usage is TRBJ1-2, with TRBD1 matching 7 bases. V lost 5 bases, J lost 6 bases, and 6 bases stayed unmatched. The CDR3 is made up of 13 amino acids. Germline CDR1 is MNHNY and CDR2 is SVGAGI (reference sequence). CDR3 loop: CASSRQGLDGYTF. DNA for the CDR3: TGTGCCAGCAGTCGACAGGGATTAGATGGCTACACCTTC.

The rearrangement uses TRBV18 and TRBJ1-1; TRBD1 matches 9 bases. V dropped 4 bases and J dropped 3; count of bases not matched to a gene: 6. Germline assignment: CDR1 KGHSH and CDR2 LQKENI. The CDR3 contains 15 residues. CDR3 loop: CASSRGQGGHTEAFF. The CDR3 DNA reads as TGTGCCAGCTCACGGGGACAGGGCGGCCACACTGAAGCTTTCTTT.

The chain employs TRBV27 and TRBJ2-1, with TRBD1 matching over 9 bases. Germline values: CDR1 MNHEY, CDR2 SMNVEV (reference sequence). V gave up 9 bases and J gave up 4 bases; unmatched junction bases: 10. This CDR3 comprises 15 residues. The CDR3 loop reads CARKGRDRAYNEQFF. In DNA form, the CDR3 reads TGTGCCAGGAAAGGCCGGGACAGGGCTTACAATGAGCAGTTCTTC.

V usage is TRBV5-1 and J usage is TRBJ2-3; D might be TRBD1 (5 bases). CDR3 length: 16 residues. V shed 2 bases and J shed 0 bases, with 13 bases lying between them. Germline loops: CDR1 SGHRS, CDR2 YFSETQ. Written as DNA, the CDR3 is TGCGCCAGCAGCTTTCCCACAGGAGTAAGCACAGATACGCAGTATTTT. Protein: CASSFPTGVSTDTQYF.